This T cell receptor (beta chain) was identified in a study of T-cell reconstitution after alpha-beta-depleted transplantation in children. This clonotype was observed many times. Its target is unknown. Findings and caveats of the study: Expanded graft clones, several hundred of them, were reportedly the source of alpha-beta T cells about two months after transplant.

Trimming took off 3 bases at V and 4 bases at J, with 9 bases between the two ends. This CDR3 comprises 13 residues. Germline V lookup: CDR1 MNHEY, CDR2 SMNVEV (reference sequence). Unique molecular identifiers featured in how the TCRbeta library was prepared. TCRdb reprocessed the PCR reads with MiXCR, giving one entry per CDR3 protein. The sample contains 750,000 to 950,000 distinct CDR3 sequences, under 20% of which appear only once. The clonotype was recovered from a male patient under 18 who had a stem cell transplant for acute lymphoblastic leukemia, so the T cells may come from the graft donor. The V and J genes are TRBV27 and TRBJ1-1; D uncertain. The sequenced sample was PBMCs, mostly from graft donor cells, obtained 360 days after TCRalphabeta/CD19-depleted stem cell transplant. As DNA, the CDR3 is TGTGCCAGCAGTTTGCGGGCAAGCACTGAAGCTTTCTTT. This sequence encodes CASSLRASTEAFF.